This entry is about one T cell receptor (beta chain). Sequencing was performed with immunoSEQ multiplex PCR; in TCRdb, only in-frame clones are kept and a portion is missing. The sample gives under 200,000 clones, approximately 90% of which show up once; more than 25% is in the top ten. The record originates from a study of T cell responses to AZD1222 COVID-19 vaccine. CDR1 and CDR2 (germline): SGHRS, YFSETQ. V was clipped by 4 bases and J by 7 bases; unmatched bases: 11. The CDR3 has 15 residues. The chain recombines TRBV5-1 with TRBJ1-1; 9 bases are a match to TRBD1. This specimen was peripheral blood, taken 28 days after the second AZD1222 dose. This clonotype was sampled from an adult who received the AZD1222 COVID-19 vaccine. The CDR3 sequence: CASSRRGQGDVEAFF. In DNA form, the CDR3 reads TGCGCCAGCAGCCGGAGGGGACAGGGAGACGTTGAAGCTTTCTTT.